The source of this T cell receptor beta chain is a study of cytomegalovirus exposure and HLA in healthy donors. Worth noting for this clone: Its target is unknown.

Study-wide results and caveats: One later analysis reportedly identified an Asian-associated ancestry cluster that showed fewer N-insertions than the approximately 700-donor mean. Confirmation in vitro established that a few CMV-associated chains were specific for CMV antigens.

V was pared by 6 bases and J by 7 bases, with 10 bases between. CDR3 length equals 12 residues. Germline CDR1 and CDR2: MNHNY and SVGAGI (reference sequence). Researchers ran the PCR with 60 Vbeta and 13 Jbeta primers. Profiling relied on immunoSEQ multiplex PCR, and the TCRdb table lists in-frame clones only, not all of them. This table holds around 270,000 clones, 80% found once. Specimen: PBMCs. The rearrangement uses TRBV6-6 and TRBJ1-5, with D perhaps matching TRBD1 (5 bases). The sequence came from a girl aged 2 to 10 in good health and CMV-seronegative. The CDR3 protein is CASRAGLQPQHF. CDR3 DNA sequence: TGTGCCAGCAGGGCAGGGCTACAGCCCCAGCATTTT.